This TCR beta chain originates from a study of memory CD4+ T cells and cytomegalovirus serostatus. Study in general: Of the healthy Belgian adults, 9 were CMV seropositive and 20 to 30 seronegative.

Libraries were prepared by immunoSEQ multiplex PCR; TCRdb keeps only in-frame clonotypes and omits some of them. The top ten hold roughly 1.7% of the sample, which has about 54,000 clones, 70% to 80% seen once. The sort gate was single viable CD3+CD4+CD8-CD45RO+ cells for memory CD4+ T cells. CD4+ T cells were isolated by positive magnetic selection. General study results and limits: Median bootstrapped AUC for CMV status was just over 0.94 originally, approximately 0.91 US-trained. CD4+ memory repertoires contained about 40% of the roughly 160 reported CMV TCRbeta sequences.

As to this clone: Its antigen is unidentified.

CDR3 length: 15 amino acids. J gave up 8 bases and V 8 bases, and 8 bases lay outside the gene matches. Germline loops: CDR1 MNHEY, CDR2 SVGAGI. V and J are TRBV6-5 and TRBJ2-1; TRBD2 agrees at 14 bases. The receptor comes from an adult in good health and CMV-seronegative. What was sequenced was memory CD4+ T cells from blood. DNA of the CDR3: TGTGCCAGCCAAGGGGGGACTAGCGGGAGTTATGAGCAGTTCTTC. Amino acid sequence: CASQGGTSGSYEQFF.